This entry describes one T cell receptor (beta chain). The sample originates from a study of blood T cell repertoires in COVID-19. Trimming cost V 0 bases and J 3 bases; bases outside gene matches: 7. The CDR3 consists of 16 residues. The V gene's germline CDR1 is SGDLS and CDR2 YYNGEE. Generated by immunoSEQ multiplex PCR, the TCRdb table keeps only in-frame clones and is missing some. The sample gives roughly 110,000 clones, over 75% of which show up once; 6.5% to 10% is in the top ten. Source material: peripheral blood. The sequence derives from a woman in her seventies who had recovered from COVID-19. The chain combines TRBV9 with TRBJ2-3, with TRBD2 matching 7 bases. The CDR3 DNA reads as TGTGCCAGCAGCGTAGGGGGCGGGAGTCCGACAGATACGCAGTATTTT. It encodes CASSVGGGSPTDTQYF. The full variable domain, with the rest looked up from reference TRBV9 and TRBJ2-3, is DSGVTQTPKHLITATGQRVTLRCSPRSGDLSVYWYQQSLDQGLQFLIQYYNGEERAKGNILERFSAQQFPDLHSELNLSSLELGDSALYFCASSVGGGSPTDTQYFGPGTRLTVL.